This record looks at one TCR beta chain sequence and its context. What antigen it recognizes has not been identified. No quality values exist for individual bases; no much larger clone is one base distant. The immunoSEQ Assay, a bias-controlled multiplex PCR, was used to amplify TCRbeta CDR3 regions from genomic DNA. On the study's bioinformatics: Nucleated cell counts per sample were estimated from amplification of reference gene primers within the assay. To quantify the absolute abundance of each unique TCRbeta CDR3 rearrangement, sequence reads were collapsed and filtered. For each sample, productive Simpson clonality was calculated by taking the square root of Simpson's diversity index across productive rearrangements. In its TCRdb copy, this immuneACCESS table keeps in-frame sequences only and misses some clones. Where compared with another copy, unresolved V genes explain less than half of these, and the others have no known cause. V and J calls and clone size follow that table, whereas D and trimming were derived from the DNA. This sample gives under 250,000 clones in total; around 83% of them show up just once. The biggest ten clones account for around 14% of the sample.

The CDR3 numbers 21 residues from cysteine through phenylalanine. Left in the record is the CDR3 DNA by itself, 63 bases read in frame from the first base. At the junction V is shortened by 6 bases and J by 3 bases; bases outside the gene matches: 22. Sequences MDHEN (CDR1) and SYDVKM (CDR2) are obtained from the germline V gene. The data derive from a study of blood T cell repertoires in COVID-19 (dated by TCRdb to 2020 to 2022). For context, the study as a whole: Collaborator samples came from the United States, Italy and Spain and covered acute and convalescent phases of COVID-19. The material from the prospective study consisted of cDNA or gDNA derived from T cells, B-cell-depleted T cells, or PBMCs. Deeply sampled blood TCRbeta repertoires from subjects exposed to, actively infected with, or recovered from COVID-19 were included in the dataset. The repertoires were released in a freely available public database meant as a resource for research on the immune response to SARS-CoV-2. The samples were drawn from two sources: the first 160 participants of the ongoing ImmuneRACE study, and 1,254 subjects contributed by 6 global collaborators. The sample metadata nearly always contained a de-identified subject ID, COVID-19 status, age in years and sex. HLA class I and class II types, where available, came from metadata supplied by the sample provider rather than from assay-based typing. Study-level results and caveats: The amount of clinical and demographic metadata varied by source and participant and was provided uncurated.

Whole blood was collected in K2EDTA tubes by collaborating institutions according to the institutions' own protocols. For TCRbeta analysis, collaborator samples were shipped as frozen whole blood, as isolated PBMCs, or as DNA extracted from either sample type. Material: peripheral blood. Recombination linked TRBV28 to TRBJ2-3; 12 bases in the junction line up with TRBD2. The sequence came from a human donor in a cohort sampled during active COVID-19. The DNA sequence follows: TGTGCCAGCAGCCTCCCGGGACTAGCGGGCCAAAACCGGTGGTTGACAGATACGCAGTATTTT. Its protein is CASSLPGLAGQNRWLTDTQYF.